This T cell receptor beta chain was recorded in a study of metastatic and nonmetastatic thyroid tumors. MiXCR was used by TCRdb to re-call the PCR reads. The table lists about 15,000 clones, 20% to 30% of them singletons. Study results and limitations: TCR beta diversity was reportedly significantly higher in malignant thyroid tumors than benign nodules, in blood and tumor.

The CDR3 runs 15 residues. Germline assignment: CDR1 LGHNA and CDR2 YNFKEQ. The V end was cut by 0 bases, the J end by 2 bases, with 8 bases between. All patients reached thyroid surgery having received no treatment beforehand. This clone is labeled as medium-sized. Its specificity is not known. Sequencing used tumor tissue. This clonotype was obtained from a female donor with papillary thyroid cancer or a benign thyroid nodule (not recorded which). Some clones in this sample may be carry-over from other donors' samples. The chain links TRBV4-2 to TRBJ1-5, with D perhaps matching TRBD1 (5 bases). CDR3 coding DNA: TGTGCCAGCAGCCAAGATTGGGGGGGCAATCAGCCCCAGCATTTT. Residues: CASSQDWGGNQPQHF.